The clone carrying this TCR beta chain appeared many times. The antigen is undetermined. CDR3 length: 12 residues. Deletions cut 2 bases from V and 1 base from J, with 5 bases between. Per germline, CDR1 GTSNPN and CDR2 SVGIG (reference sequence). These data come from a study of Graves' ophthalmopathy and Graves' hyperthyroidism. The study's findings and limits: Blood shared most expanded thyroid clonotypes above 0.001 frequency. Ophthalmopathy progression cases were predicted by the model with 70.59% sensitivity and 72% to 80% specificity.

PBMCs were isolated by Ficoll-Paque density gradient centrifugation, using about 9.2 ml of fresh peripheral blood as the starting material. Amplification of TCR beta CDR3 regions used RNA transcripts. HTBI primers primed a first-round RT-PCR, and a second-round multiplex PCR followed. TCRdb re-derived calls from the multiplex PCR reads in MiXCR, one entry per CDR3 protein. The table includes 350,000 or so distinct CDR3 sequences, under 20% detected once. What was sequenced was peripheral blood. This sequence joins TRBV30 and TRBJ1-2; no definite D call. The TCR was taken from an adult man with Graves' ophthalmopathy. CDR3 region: CAWSQINYGYTF. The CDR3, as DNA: TGTGCCTGGAGTCAGATTAACTATGGCTACACCTTC.